The clone carrying this T cell receptor beta chain has at least ten counts. The antigen remains undetermined. TCRdb recomputed calls from the reads with MiXCR, one row per CDR3 protein. The sample has about 490,000 distinct CDR3 sequences, 11% seen once; the top ten hold about 10%. The entry originates in a study of T cell repertoires in cytomegalovirus infection. Findings and caveats of the study: Cumulative public TCR beta family frequency identified CMV carriers with the relevant HLA.

Looked up from germline, CDR1 is SGHVS and CDR2 is FQNEAQ. With V trimmed by 5 bases and J by 7 bases, 10 bases remained unmatched. The CDR3 covers 15 residues. The TCR was taken from a human donor in good health (CMV status not recorded). Some clones in this sample may be carry-over from other donors' samples. This sequence joins TRBV7-8 and TRBJ1-4; 7 nucleotides align to TRBD1. Sequenced material: PBMCs. CDR3 in DNA: TGTGCCAGCAGCATCTACAGGGGAAGGGGTGAAAAACTGTTTTTT. This encodes CASSIYRGRGEKLFF. The full variable domain, with the rest looked up from reference TRBV7-8 and TRBJ1-4, is GAGVSQSPRYKVAKRGQDVALRCDPISGHVSLFWYQQALGQGPEFLTYFQNEAQLDKSGLPSDRFFAERPEGSVSTLKIQRTQQEDSAVYLCASSIYRGRGEKLFFGSGTQLSVL.